The T cell receptor beta chain described here comes from a study of blood T cells in healthy people across ages. Broader study findings: The recorded TCR beta diversity per million T cells decreased in a roughly linear manner with age. With naive T cell percentage, TCR beta diversity showed a strong correlation.

Then a second PCR, running roughly 6 to 11 cycles, was carried out with a sample-barcoded 5' primer and a J-beta primer mix. Each cDNA molecule carried a tag from a template-switch adaptor that contained 12 random nucleotides. One entry per CDR3 protein, called by TCRdb with MiXCR from the 5' RACE reads. This sample has 800,000 to 950,000 distinct CDR3 sequences, with around 36% found just once. A remark on this clonotype: Its cognate antigen is unknown.

Sequencing was performed on blood. The TCR sequence derives from a man in his late teens or twenties in good health.

The CDR3: CSARPGGGNQPQHF. CDR3 sequence (DNA): TGCAGTGCTCGCCCAGGGGGGGGGAATCAGCCCCAGCATTTT. The gene calls are TRBV20-1 and TRBJ1-5; 7 nucleotides align to TRBD1. The germline V gene has CDR1 DFQATT and CDR2 SNEGSKA (reference sequence). The V and J ends lost 5 bases and 4 bases, in that order; junction bases with no gene match: 8. The CDR3 totals 14 residues.